Here is one T cell receptor (beta chain) with its context. Primers for the PCR totalled 60 Vbeta and 13 Jbeta. The data were produced by immunoSEQ multiplex PCR, yet TCRdb's version contains in-frame clones alone and is incomplete. The repertoire includes tens of thousands of clones, over 55% of them detected once, and 12% sits in the top ten. This record comes from a study of cytomegalovirus exposure and HLA in healthy donors. Trimming removed 5 bases from V and 6 bases from J, with 9 bases in between. The CDR3 consists of 12 residues. Germline V lookup: CDR1 SGHTA, CDR2 FQGNSA. The sample consisted of PBMCs. The rearrangement uses TRBV7-2 and TRBJ2-3; TRBD1 might be the D (5 bases). This clonotype was sampled from a man between 60 and 75 years old in good health and CMV-seropositive. CDR3: CASSAQGDTQYF. The CDR3 DNA sequence: TGTGCCAGCAGCGCTCAGGGCGATACGCAGTATTTT.